This T cell receptor (beta chain) is from a study of CXCR3-negative and CXCR3-positive naive CD8 T cells. Overall study: Roughly 1.5 +/- 0.3 million TRB reads came from each library, giving 110 million to 150 million in total.

Findings and limits, study-wide: A higher hydrophobicity marked the TRB CDR3s of CXCR3-positive naive cells versus CXCR3-negative naive cells. Much lower diversity was found in memory CD8+ cells, while both naive subsets had comparably high diversity. Unlike memory cells, which differed, naive CXCR3-negative and CXCR3-positive cells had similar TRBV-TRBJ usage.

Each TRB cDNA library was prepared by 5' RACE (with UMI labels). TCRdb reprocessed the 5' RACE reads; each CDR3 protein has one entry and no DNA is given. The sample data list some 120,000 distinct CDR3 sequences. Researchers reported sorting every CD8+ T cell subset in triplicate, around 300,000 cells per sort. Germline values: CDR1 LNHDA, CDR2 SQIVND (reference sequence). The CDR3 covers 16 residues. Details on this clonotype: Its specificity is not known.

Sequencing used naive CXCR3+ CD8+ T cells from blood. Subset here: CD45RO-CCR7+CD27+CD95- naive CD8+ T cells expressing CXCR3 (TNR3+). This TCR came from a human donor in good health. Some clones in this sample may be carry-over from other donors' samples. The V gene is TRBV19, the J gene TRBJ2-1; without DNA, the TCRdb call of TRBD2 cannot be checked. CDR3 loop: CASSISAGGAVDEQFF.